Given below is one T cell receptor beta chain in context. Its antigen remains unidentified. Collection occurred without any documented infections or immune events in donors. Germline V CDR1 and CDR2: SGDLS, YYNGEE. This CDR3 is 13 amino acids long. Trimming cost V 3 bases and J 1 base, with 2 bases left between them. This sample was taken from a study of identifying expanded T cells in peripheral blood. General study results and limits: Across healthy donors, higher total template counts meant significantly greater roughly 2-week count variance. About 1.2 clones differed between technical replicates, versus roughly 16 and 20 over time.

Sequencing used immunoSEQ multiplex PCR; TCRdb keeps in-frame clones, though not all of them. This sample has tens of thousands of clones, with 80% to 85% found just once. The J gene is TRBJ2-6, the V gene TRBV9, with D hard to call. Sequenced sample: blood. This TCR was recovered from a person aged 18 to 70 in good health. The CDR3 region is CASSESGANVLTF. Here the CDR3 DNA reads TGTGCCAGCAGCGAGTCTGGGGCCAACGTCCTGACTTTC.